This T cell receptor (beta chain) derives from a study of TIL therapy for anti-PD-1-resistant metastatic lung cancer. The sample holds a few counts of this clone. After removal of 3 bases from V and 1 base from J, the junction contained 3 bases not matched to a gene. Per germline, CDR1 DFQATT and CDR2 SNEGSKA (reference sequence). The CDR3 runs 13 residues. Sequencing used immunoSEQ v3. Libraries were sequenced to about 2 million read pairs (survey) or about 5-6 million (deep). The table came from immunoSEQ multiplex PCR; TCRdb's copy has only in-frame clones and leaves some out. Here the sample spans approximately 92,000 clones, about three fifths being singletons. Documented time point: pre-treatment sample, taken before nivolumab and TIL therapy. Pleural nodules or supraclavicular lymph nodes made up most of the excised metastases sampled. Stage 4 NSCLC adults joined between late 2017 and 2020.

The chain recombines TRBV20-1 with TRBJ2-7; 7 bases are a match to TRBD1. The clonotype originates from a person between 25 and 80 years old with non-small cell lung cancer. Here the sequenced sample was tumor tissue, taken at baseline. The CDR3 loop is CSASRTGSYEQYF. CDR3 coding DNA: TGCAGTGCTAGTCGGACAGGTTCCTACGAGCAGTACTTC.